The T cell receptor beta chain described here comes from a study of T cell responses to AZD1222 COVID-19 vaccine. Study overall: Researchers grouped second doses given at about 4 or about 12 weeks into one pool. Study-level findings and limits: Clonal diversity may have been underestimated, and the donors were mostly white British, with more females than males. Repertoire sampling was restricted to post-peak T cell response timepoints. Dominant CD4 TCR responses targeted spike regions 160-218 and 743-854.

Germline values: CDR1 MNHEY, CDR2 SVGAGI. V was shortened by 6 bases and J by 1 base, with 9 bases between the two germline ends. The CDR3 sequence is 13 residues long. Sequencing was performed with immunoSEQ multiplex PCR; in TCRdb, only in-frame clones are kept and a portion is missing. The table has approximately 82,000 clones, approximately 84% seen once. For this clone: Its target is unknown.

The sample was peripheral blood, taken on day 0 of AZD1222 vaccination. V gene TRBV6-5 combines with J gene TRBJ1-1; D is ambiguous. The TCR comes from an adult in good health. The CDR3 nucleotides are TGTGCCAGCAGCTCACACCAGAACACTGAAGCTTTCTTT. As protein: CASSSHQNTEAFF.